The following is a TCR beta chain sequence with its context. The data were obtained in a study of T cells in Graves' hyperthyroidism and ophthalmopathy. About the study: Prior to any treatment, at the point of initial diagnosis, peripheral blood was collected.

Ophthalmopathy patients had moderate-to-severe active disease, CAS ≥3, NOSPECS ≥4, and disease duration under 3 months. Amplification of TCR beta CDR3 regions used RNA as the template. TCR CDR3 regions were first amplified by RT-PCR with HTBI primers. TCRdb redid the calling of the multiplex PCR reads with MiXCR, one entry per CDR3 protein. The profile covers 560,000 or so distinct CDR3 sequences, with just under 20% appearing a single time and about half taken by the ten largest. CDR3 size: 16 residues. Germline CDR1 is SGHTA and CDR2 is FQGNSA. Losses at the gene ends were 6 bases for V and 3 bases for J; bases not matched to a gene: 10.

The sequencing input was blood. This TCR derives from a man aged 35 to 55 with Graves' ophthalmopathy. V gene TRBV7-2 combines with J gene TRBJ2-3, with 9 bases fitting TRBD1. The CDR3 DNA follows: TGTGCCAGCAGTCCTATGGGACAGGGATATACAGATACGCAGTATTTT. This encodes CASSPMGQGYTDTQYF.